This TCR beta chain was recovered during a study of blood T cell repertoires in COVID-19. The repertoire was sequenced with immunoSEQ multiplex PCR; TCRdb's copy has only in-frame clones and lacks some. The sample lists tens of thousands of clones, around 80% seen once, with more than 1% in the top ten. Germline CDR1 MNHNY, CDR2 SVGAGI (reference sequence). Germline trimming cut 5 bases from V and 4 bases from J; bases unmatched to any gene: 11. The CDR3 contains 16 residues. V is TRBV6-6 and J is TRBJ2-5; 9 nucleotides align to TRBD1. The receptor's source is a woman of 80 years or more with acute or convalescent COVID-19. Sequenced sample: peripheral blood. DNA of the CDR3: TGTGCCAGCAGTCGACAAGGGACAGGGACAGGAGAGACCCAGTACTTC. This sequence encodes CASSRQGTGTGETQYF.